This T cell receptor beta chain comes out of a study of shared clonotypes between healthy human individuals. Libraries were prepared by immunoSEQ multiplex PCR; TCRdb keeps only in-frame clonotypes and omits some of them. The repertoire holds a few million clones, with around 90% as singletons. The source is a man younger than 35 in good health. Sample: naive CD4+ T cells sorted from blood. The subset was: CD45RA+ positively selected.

CDR3 loop: CASSDSTKSTQYF. The CDR3 bases are TGTGCCAGCAGTGACTCTACAAAGAGTACGCAGTATTTT. The chain links TRBV6-4 to TRBJ2-3, with D hard to call. Per the germline V gene, CDR1 is MRHNA and CDR2 is SNTAGT. The CDR3 loop spans 13 amino acids. V was trimmed by 0 bases and J by 8 bases, leaving 9 bases between them.